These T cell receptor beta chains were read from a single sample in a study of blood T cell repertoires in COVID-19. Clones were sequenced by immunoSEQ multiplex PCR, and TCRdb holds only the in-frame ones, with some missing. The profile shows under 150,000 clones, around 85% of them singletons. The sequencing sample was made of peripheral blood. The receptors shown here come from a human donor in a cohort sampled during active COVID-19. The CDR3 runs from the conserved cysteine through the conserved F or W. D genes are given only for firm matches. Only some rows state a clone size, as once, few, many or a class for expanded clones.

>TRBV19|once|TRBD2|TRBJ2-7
CASSIESGGPNYEQYF
TGTGCCAGTAGTATAGAAAGCGGGGGGCCGAACTACGAGCAGTACTTC
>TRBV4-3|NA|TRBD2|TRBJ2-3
CASSPGLAGGTSTDTQYF
TGCGCCAGCAGCCCGGGACTAGCGGGGGGGACGAGCACAGATACGCAGTATTTT
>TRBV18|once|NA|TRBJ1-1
CASSPYAGDRNTEAFF
TGTGCCAGCTCACCCTACGCAGGGGATCGGAACACTGAAGCTTTCTTT
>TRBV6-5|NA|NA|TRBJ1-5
CASSPARGHQPQHF
TGTGCCAGCAGCCCCGCCAGGGGTCATCAGCCCCAGCATTTT
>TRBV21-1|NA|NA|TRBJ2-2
CASSKGQVHPGELFF
TGTGCCAGCAGCAAAGGACAGGTTCATCCCGGGGAGCTGTTTTTT
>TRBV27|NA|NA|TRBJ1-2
CASSPQAWNYGYTF
TGTGCCAGCAGTCCCCAGGCTTGGAACTATGGCTACACCTTC
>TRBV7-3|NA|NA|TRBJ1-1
CASSLHWTSDEAFF
TGTGCCAGCAGCTTACATTGGACATCGGACGAAGCTTTCTTT
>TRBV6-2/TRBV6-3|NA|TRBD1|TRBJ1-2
CASSGGQGLVRRYTF
TGTGCCAGCAGCGGGGGACAGGGGTTAGTCAGACGCTACACCTTC
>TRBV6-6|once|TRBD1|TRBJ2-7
CASRFPGQGMDEQYF
TGTGCCAGCAGGTTCCCGGGACAGGGGATGGACGAGCAGTACTTC
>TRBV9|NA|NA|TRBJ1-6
CASSSTRGNPNSPLHF
TGTGCCAGCAGCTCCACTCGGGGGAATCCGAATTCACCCCTCCACTTT
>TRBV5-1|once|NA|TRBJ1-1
CASSLGGAGGTEAFF
TGCGCCAGCAGCTTGGGGGGAGCCGGGGGCACTGAAGCTTTCTTT
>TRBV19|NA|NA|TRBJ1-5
CASEERPMGNQPQHF
TGTGCCAGTGAGGAGCGGCCCATGGGGAATCAGCCCCAGCATTTT
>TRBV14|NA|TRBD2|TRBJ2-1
CASSPREGSYNEQFF
TGTGCCAGCAGCCCCCGGGAGGGGTCCTACAATGAGCAGTTCTTC
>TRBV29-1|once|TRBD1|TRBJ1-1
CSVARGLAFF
TGCAGCGTTGCCAGGGGGCTGGCTTTCTTT
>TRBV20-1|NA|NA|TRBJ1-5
CSASSPQYSNQPQHF
TGCAGTGCTAGTAGCCCACAGTATAGCAATCAGCCCCAGCATTTT
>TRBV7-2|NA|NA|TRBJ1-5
CASSIRGARGNQPQHF
TGTGCCAGCAGCATACGGGGGGCGCGGGGCAATCAGCCCCAGCATTTT
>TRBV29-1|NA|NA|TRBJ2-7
CSATQGYEQYF
TGCAGTGCTACCCAGGGATACGAGCAGTACTTC
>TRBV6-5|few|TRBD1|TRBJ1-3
CASRGGTGRGNTIYF
TGTGCCAGCAGGGGTGGGACAGGGAGAGGAAACACCATATATTTT
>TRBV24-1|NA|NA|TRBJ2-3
CATSDFGKGLDTQYF
TGTGCCACCAGTGATTTTGGGAAGGGACTAGATACGCAGTATTTT
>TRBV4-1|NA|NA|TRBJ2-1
CASSPQSLIDRWGYNEQFF
TGCGCCAGCAGCCCCCAGTCCTTAATTGACAGGTGGGGCTACAATGAGCAGTTCTTC
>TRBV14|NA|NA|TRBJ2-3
CASSQDPPGSPQDTQYF
TGTGCCAGCAGCCAAGATCCCCCGGGTTCGCCTCAAGATACGCAGTATTTT
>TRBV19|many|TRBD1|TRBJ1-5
CATTRQGDGQPQHF
TGTGCCACAACACGACAGGGGGACGGTCAGCCCCAGCATTTT
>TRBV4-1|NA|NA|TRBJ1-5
CASSREGRSNQPQHF
TGCGCCAGCAGCCGGGAGGGACGGAGCAATCAGCCCCAGCATTTT
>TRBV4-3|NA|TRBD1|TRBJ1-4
CASSRGQGASEKLFF
TGCGCCAGCAGCCGAGGACAGGGGGCAAGTGAAAAACTGTTTTTT
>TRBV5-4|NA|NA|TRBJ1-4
CASSDLGGAANEKLFF
TGTGCCAGCAGCGACCTAGGGGGGGCGGCTAATGAAAAACTGTTTTTT
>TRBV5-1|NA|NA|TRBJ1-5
CASSPGQLGNQPQHF
TGCGCCAGCAGCCCCGGACAGTTGGGCAATCAGCCCCAGCATTTT
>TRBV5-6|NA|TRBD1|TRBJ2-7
CASSLDRVSYEQYF
TGTGCCAGCAGCTTAGACAGGGTCTCCTACGAGCAGTACTTC
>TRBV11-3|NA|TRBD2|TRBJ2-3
CASSLSGGSDTQYF
TGTGCCAGCAGCCTAAGCGGGGGGTCAGATACGCAGTATTTT
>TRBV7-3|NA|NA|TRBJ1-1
CASSPQAGNTEAFF
TGTGCCAGCAGCCCGCAGGCAGGGAACACTGAAGCTTTCTTT
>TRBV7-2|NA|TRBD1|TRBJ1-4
CASSIGTATEKLFF
TGTGCCAGCAGCATCGGGACAGCTACTGAAAAACTGTTTTTT
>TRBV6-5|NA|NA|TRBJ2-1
CASSYRYNEQFF
TGTGCCAGCAGTTACCGGTACAATGAGCAGTTCTTC
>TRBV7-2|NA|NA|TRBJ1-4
CASSLGGRNNEKLFF
TGTGCCAGCAGCTTAGGAGGCAGAAATAATGAAAAACTGTTTTTT
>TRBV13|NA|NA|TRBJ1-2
CASSQTFRRGMGYTF
TGTGCCAGCAGCCAAACCTTTCGACGGGGGATGGGCTACACCTTC
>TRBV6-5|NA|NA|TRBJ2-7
CASGQVEQYF
TGTGCCAGCGGCCAGGTCGAGCAGTACTTC
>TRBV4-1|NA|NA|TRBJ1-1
CASSRETPTSSEAFF
TGCGCCAGCAGCCGGGAGACCCCAACCAGCTCTGAAGCTTTCTTT
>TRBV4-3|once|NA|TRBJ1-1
CASSQTGFTEAFF
TGCGCCAGCAGCCAAACAGGGTTCACTGAAGCTTTCTTT
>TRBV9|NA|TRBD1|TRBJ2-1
CASSDRDRVYNEQFF
TGTGCCAGCAGCGACCGGGACAGGGTGTACAATGAGCAGTTCTTC
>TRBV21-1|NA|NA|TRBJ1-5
CANNQPGEEDQPQHF
TGTGCCAACAACCAGCCGGGGGAGGAGGATCAGCCCCAGCATTTT
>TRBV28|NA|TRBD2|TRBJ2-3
CASSFERGGLTDTQYF
TGTGCCAGCAGTTTCGAGCGGGGGGGACTCACAGATACGCAGTATTTT
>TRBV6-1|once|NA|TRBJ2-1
CASSEGGGRHEQFF
TGTGCCAGCAGTGAAGGGGGCGGTCGTCATGAGCAGTTCTTC
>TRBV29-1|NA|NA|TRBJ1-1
CSVTKGQGTEAFF
TGCAGCGTTACGAAGGGGCAGGGGACTGAAGCTTTCTTT
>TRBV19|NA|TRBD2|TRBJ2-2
CASRWTSANTGELFF
TGTGCCAGTAGATGGACTAGCGCGAACACCGGGGAGCTGTTTTTT